This entry lists 12 T cell receptor beta chains sequenced from one sample in a study of T cells after posttransplantation cyclophosphamide. The protocol was immunoSEQ multiplex PCR, while the TCRdb copy is restricted to in-frame clones and leaves out a portion. The data contain more than 10,000 clones, approximately 78% of them singletons. Busulfan-fludarabine conditioning, marrow transplant, and cyclophosphamide on days +3 and +4 were administered. Sequenced material: PBMCs, taken after allogeneic stem cell transplant with posttransplant cyclophosphamide. These receptors all come from a female patient aged 50-59 years who received an allogeneic stem cell transplant from a related donor, was CMV-positive, and had no GVHD. Some of the T cells might come from the graft donor.

This chain joins TRBV7-2 and TRBJ2-1; D is possibly TRBD2 (6 bases). Trimming took off 1 base at V and 4 bases at J, with 11 bases between the two ends. The CDR3 length is 15 residues. Germline V gene sequence: CDR1 SGHTA, CDR2 FQGNSA. The CDR3 spells CASSLVVGGYNEQFF. The CDR3, as DNA: TGTGCCAGCAGCTTAGTGGTGGGGGGATACAATGAGCAGTTCTTC.

The J gene is TRBJ2-7, the V gene TRBV7-8; D uncertain. The CDR3 totals 15 residues. V was shortened by 1 base and J by 0 bases, with 10 bases between the two germline ends. Germline values: CDR1 SGHVS, CDR2 FQNEAQ. This chain's CDR3 is CASSLGASGSYEQYF. In DNA form, the CDR3 reads TGTGCCAGCAGCTTAGGGGCCAGTGGCTCCTACGAGCAGTACTTC.

The chain employs TRBV19 and TRBJ2-6, with TRBD1 matching over 10 bases. The V segment lost 6 bases and the J segment 4 bases; nucleotides outside the gene matches: 6. This CDR3 has 16 amino acids. The V gene's germline CDR1 is LNHDA and CDR2 SQIVND (reference sequence). As DNA, the CDR3 is TGTGCCAGTAGCCGGGACAGGGGATCCGGGGCCAACGTCCTGACTTTC. This sequence encodes CASSRDRGSGANVLTF.

The chain carries TRBV18 and TRBJ2-3; D not resolved. The germline V and J ends were trimmed by 3 bases and 3 bases, with 4 bases remaining between them. From germline, CDR1 is KGHSH and CDR2 LQKENI. CDR3 length: 12 residues. CDR3: CASSPPTDTQYF. The CDR3 nucleotides are TGTGCCAGCTCACCCCCAACAGATACGCAGTATTTT.

This clone is labeled large (0.1 to 1%). The chain joins TRBV27 to TRBJ1-4; D is unclear. The V end was cut by 3 bases, the J end by 2 bases, with 10 bases between. The CDR3 has 15 amino acids. Germline assignment: CDR1 MNHEY and CDR2 SMNVEV (reference sequence). Written as DNA, the CDR3 is TGTGCCAGCAGTTTCAATCCAGTTACTAATGAAAAACTGTTTTTT. Translating it yields CASSFNPVTNEKLFF.

The rearrangement joins TRBV7-8 to TRBJ2-7, with D possibly TRBD2 on 5 matching bases. Germline loops: CDR1 SGHVS, CDR2 FQNEAQ. This CDR3 has 20 residues. Trimming stripped 5 bases from V and 5 bases from J, with 34 bases between. Written as DNA, the CDR3 is TGTGCCAGCAGCCGCGGACGGTTTCATTCTGCCACTAGTGGGCAGCACGAGCAGTACTTC. The encoded protein is CASSRGRFHSATSGQHEQYF.

The V gene is TRBV7-2, the J gene TRBJ2-1; 9 bases line up with TRBD2. From germline, CDR1 is SGHTA and CDR2 FQGNSA. J was trimmed by 4 bases and V by 1 base; bases with no gene match: 8. The length of the CDR3 is 17 residues. The CDR3 reads CASSLVPSGVVYNEQFF. CDR3 nucleotide sequence: TGTGCCAGCAGCTTAGTTCCTAGCGGGGTTGTGTACAATGAGCAGTTCTTC. Drawing the rest from reference TRBV7-2 and TRBJ2-1, the complete variable domain is GAGVSQSPSNKVTEKGKDVELRCDPISGHTALYWYRQSLGQGLEFLIYFQGNSAPDKSGLPSDRFSAERTGGSVSTLTIQRTQQEDSAVYLCASSLVPSGVVYNEQFFGPGTRLTVL.

This clone is medium-sized (0.01 to 0.1%) in the sample. J is TRBJ2-6 and V is TRBV7-3; TRBD1 matches 7 bases. V was pared by 5 bases and J by 7 bases, with 5 bases of the junction left unmatched. Germline CDR1 reads SGHTA; CDR2 reads FQGTGA. CDR3 size: 14 residues. CDR3 in amino acids: CASSAGGSANVLTF. Written as DNA, the CDR3 is TGTGCCAGCAGCGCAGGGGGTAGTGCCAACGTCCTGACTTTC.

This chain joins TRBV6-6 and TRBJ1-1; D might be TRBD1 (6 bases). The CDR3 contains 16 residues. V was trimmed by 0 bases and J by 4 bases, leaving 15 bases between them. CDR1 and CDR2 (germline): MNHNY, SVGAGI (reference sequence). The CDR3 bases are TGTGCCAGCAGTTACTCGTGGGGGGGCGAAGCCACTGAAGCTTTCTTT. Amino acid sequence: CASSYSWGGEATEAFF.

This chain links TRBV29-1 with TRBJ1-3; TRBD1 agrees at 9 bases. Germline lookup yields CDR1 SQVTM and CDR2 ANQGSEA. This CDR3 contains 14 residues. Trimming removed 7 bases from V and 1 base from J; junction bases left unmatched: 5. The CDR3 coding sequence is TGCAGCGCCTCCGGGACAGGGTCTGGAAACACCATATATTTT. This gives the protein CSASGTGSGNTIYF.

V and J are TRBV7-2 and TRBJ2-5; tentative D call: TRBD2 (6 bases). Germline V lookup: CDR1 SGHTA, CDR2 FQGNSA. CDR3 size: 15 residues. The V and J ends lost 1 base and 2 bases respectively, with 11 bases between them. CDR3 region: CASSLVGTSQETQYF. The CDR3 DNA reads as TGTGCCAGCAGCTTAGTTGGGACTTCTCAAGAGACCCAGTACTTC.

CDR3 residues: CASSLEGLAGGLGQFF. In DNA, the CDR3 is TGTGCCAGCAGCTTAGAGGGACTAGCGGGGGGGCTCGGGCAGTTCTTC. V and J are TRBV7-2 and TRBJ2-1; TRBD2 aligns across 16 bases. V was clipped by 1 base and J by 12 bases; unmatched bases: 6. The germline gives CDR1 SGHTA, CDR2 FQGNSA. This CDR3 has 16 amino acids.